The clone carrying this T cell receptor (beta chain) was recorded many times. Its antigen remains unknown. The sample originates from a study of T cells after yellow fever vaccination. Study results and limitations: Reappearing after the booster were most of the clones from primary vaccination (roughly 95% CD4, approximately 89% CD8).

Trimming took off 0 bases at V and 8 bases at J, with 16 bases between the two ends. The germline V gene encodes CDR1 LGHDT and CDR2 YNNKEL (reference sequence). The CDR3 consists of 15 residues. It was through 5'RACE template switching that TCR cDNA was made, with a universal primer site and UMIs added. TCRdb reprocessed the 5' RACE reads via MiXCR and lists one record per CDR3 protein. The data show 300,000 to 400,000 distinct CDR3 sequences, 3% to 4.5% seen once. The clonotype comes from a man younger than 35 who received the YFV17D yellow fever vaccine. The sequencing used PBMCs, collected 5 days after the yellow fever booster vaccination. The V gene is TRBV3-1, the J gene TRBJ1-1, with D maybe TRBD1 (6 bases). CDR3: CASSQDNVATGEAFF. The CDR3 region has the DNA TGTGCCAGCAGCCAAGATAATGTGGCTACAGGGGAAGCTTTCTTT.